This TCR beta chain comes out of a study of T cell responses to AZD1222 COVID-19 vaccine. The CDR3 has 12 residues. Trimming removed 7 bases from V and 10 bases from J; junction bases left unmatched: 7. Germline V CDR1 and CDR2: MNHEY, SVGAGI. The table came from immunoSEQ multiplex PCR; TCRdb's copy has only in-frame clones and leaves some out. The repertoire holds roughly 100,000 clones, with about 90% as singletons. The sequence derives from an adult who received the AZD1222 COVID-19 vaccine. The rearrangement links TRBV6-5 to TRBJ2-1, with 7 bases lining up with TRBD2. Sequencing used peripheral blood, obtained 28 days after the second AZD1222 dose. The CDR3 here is CASTSQREEQFF. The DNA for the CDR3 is TGTGCCAGCACCTCCCAGCGGGAAGAGCAGTTCTTC.